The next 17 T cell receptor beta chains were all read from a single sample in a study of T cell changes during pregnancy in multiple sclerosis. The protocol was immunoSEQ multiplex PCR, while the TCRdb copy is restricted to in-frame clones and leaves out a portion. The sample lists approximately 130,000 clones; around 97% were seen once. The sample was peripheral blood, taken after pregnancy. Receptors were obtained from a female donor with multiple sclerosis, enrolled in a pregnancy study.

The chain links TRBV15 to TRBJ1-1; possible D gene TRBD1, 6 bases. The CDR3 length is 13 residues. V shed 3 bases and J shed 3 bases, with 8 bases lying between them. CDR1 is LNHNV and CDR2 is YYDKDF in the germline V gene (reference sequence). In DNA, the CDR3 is TGTGCCACCAGCAGGAAGGGGGACACTGAAGCTTTCTTT. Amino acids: CATSRKGDTEAFF.

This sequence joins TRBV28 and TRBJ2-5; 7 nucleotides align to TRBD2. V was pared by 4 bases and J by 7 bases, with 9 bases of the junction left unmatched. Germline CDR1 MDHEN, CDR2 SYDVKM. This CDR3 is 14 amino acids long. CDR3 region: CASSWTGGGWTQYF. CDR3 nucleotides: TGTGCCAGCAGTTGGACTGGGGGGGGGTGGACCCAGTACTTC.

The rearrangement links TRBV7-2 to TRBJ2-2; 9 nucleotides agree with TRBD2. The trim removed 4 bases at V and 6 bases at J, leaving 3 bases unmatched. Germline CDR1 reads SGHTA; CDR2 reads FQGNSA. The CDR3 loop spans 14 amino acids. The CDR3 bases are TGTGCCAGCAGCTCGGGACTAGCAGCCGGGGAGCTGTTTTTT. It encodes CASSSGLAAGELFF.

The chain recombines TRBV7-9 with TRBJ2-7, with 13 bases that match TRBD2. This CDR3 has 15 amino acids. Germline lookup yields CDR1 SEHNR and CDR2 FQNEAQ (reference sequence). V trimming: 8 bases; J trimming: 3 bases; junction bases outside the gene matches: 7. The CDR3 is CASGGGLAGLYEQYF. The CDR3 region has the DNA TGTGCCAGCGGGGGGGGACTAGCGGGACTCTACGAGCAGTACTTC.

CDR3 protein: CASSEARRDRGQKLFF. CDR3 DNA sequence: TGTGCCAGCAGTGAAGCGCGGAGGGACAGGGGACAAAAACTGTTTTTT. The gene calls are TRBV6-1 and TRBJ1-4; 10 bases are shared with TRBD1. Germline CDR1 is MNHNS and CDR2 is SASEGT. Trimming removed 0 bases from V and 9 bases from J; junction bases left unmatched: 7. This CDR3 is built from 16 residues.

CDR3 nucleotide sequence: TGTGCCAGCAGTTTCCGGGGACTTGGAAACACCATATATTTT. Residues: CASSFRGLGNTIYF. The genes are TRBV28 and TRBJ1-3; a weak D match, TRBD1 (5 bases). Trimming cost V 3 bases and J 3 bases, with 9 bases left between them. The CDR3 consists of 14 residues. The germline V gene has CDR1 MDHEN and CDR2 SYDVKM. Supplemented by reference TRBV28 and TRBJ1-3, the full variable domain reads DVKVTQSSRYLVKRTGEKVFLECVQDMDHENMFWYRQDPGLGLRLIYFSYDVKMKEKGDIPEGYSVSREKKERFSLILESASTNQTSMYLCASSFRGLGNTIYFGEGSWLTVV.

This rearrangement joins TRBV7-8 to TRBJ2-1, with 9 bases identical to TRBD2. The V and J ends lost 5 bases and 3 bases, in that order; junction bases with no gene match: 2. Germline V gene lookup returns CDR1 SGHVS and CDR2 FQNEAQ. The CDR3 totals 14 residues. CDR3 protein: CASSGLASYNEQFF. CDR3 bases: TGTGCCAGCAGCGGACTAGCGAGCTACAATGAGCAGTTCTTC.

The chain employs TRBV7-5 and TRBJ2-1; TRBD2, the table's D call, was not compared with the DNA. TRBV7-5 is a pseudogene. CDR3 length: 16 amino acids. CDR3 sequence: CARSLAASGRLNEQFF. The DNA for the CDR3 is TGTGCCAGAAGCTTAGCAGCTAGCGGGAGATTGAATGAGCAGTTCTTC.

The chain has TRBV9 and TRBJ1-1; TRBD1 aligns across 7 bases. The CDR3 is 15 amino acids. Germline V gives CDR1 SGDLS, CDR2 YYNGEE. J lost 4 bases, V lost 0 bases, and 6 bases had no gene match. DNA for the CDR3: TGTGCCAGCAGCGTAGTGGCAGGGGGAGTCACTGAAGCTTTCTTT. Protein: CASSVVAGGVTEAFF.

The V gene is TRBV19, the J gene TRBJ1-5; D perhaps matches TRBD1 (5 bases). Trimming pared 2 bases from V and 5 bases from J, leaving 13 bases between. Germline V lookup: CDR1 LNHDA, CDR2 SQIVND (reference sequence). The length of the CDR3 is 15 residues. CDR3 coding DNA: TGTGCCAGTAGTATACGGCAGGGAGGCGATCAGCCCCAGCATTTT. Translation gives CASSIRQGGDQPQHF. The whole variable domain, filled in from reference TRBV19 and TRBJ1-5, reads DGGITQSPKYLFRKEGQNVTLSCEQNLNHDAMYWYRQDPGQGLRLIYYSQIVNDFQKGDIAEGYSVSREKKESFPLTVTSAQKNPTAFYLCASSIRQGGDQPQHFGDGTRLSIL.

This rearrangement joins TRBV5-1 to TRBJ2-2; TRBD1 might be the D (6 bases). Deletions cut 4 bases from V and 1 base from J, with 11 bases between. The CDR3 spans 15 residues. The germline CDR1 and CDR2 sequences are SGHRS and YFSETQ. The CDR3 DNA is TGCGCCAGCAGCCGGGACATTTTGAACACCGGGGAGCTGTTTTTT. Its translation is CASSRDILNTGELFF.

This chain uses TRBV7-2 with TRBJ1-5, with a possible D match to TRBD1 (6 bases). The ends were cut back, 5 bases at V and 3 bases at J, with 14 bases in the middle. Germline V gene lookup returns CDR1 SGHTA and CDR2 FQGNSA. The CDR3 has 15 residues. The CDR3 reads CASSPRTVLNQPQHF. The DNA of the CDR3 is TGTGCCAGCAGCCCTCGGACAGTACTCAATCAGCCCCAGCATTTT.

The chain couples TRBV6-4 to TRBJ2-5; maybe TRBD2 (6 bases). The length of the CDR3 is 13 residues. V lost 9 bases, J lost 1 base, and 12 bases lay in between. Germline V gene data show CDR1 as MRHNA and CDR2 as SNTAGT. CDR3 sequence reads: CARGGDSQETQYF. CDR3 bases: TGTGCCAGGGGTGGGGACTCCCAAGAGACCCAGTACTTC.

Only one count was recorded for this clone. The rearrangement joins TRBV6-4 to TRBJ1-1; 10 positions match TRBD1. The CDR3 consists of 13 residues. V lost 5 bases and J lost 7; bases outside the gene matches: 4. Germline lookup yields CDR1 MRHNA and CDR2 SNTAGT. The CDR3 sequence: CASSSDRGIEAFF. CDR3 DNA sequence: TGTGCCAGCAGTTCGGACAGGGGGATTGAAGCTTTCTTT.

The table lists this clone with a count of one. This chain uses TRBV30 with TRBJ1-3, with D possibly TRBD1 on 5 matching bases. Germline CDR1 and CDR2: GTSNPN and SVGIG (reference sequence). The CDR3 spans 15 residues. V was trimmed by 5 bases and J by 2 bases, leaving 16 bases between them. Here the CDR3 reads CAWRAGGMAGNTIYF. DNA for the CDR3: TGTGCCTGGCGGGCCGGGGGGATGGCTGGAAACACCATATATTTT.

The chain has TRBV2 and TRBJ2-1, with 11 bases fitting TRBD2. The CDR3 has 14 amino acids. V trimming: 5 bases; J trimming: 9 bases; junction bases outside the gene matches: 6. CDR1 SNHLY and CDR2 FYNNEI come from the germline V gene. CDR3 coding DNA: TGTGCCAGCAGTACGGGACTAGCGGCCTCTGAGCAGTTCTTC. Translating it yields CASSTGLAASEQFF.

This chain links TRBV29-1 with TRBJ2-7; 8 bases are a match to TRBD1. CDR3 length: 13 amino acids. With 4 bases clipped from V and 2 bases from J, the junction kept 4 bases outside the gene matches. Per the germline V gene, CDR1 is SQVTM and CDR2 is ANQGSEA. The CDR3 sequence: CSVVGQGTYEQYF. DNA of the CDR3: TGCAGCGTTGTAGGACAGGGAACCTACGAGCAGTACTTC.